This T cell receptor beta chain appears in the sequencing data of a study of identical twins. Germline values: CDR1 LGHNT, CDR2 FRNRAP. The CDR3 is 17 amino acids. With 6 bases clipped from V and 0 bases from J, the junction kept 10 bases outside the gene matches. TCRdb re-called the 5' RACE reads through MiXCR, storing one row per CDR3 protein. Among approximately 620,000 distinct CDR3 sequences, more than 6.5% were seen once, and the ten largest hold 0.75% to 1%. This clonotype occurred a few times. These same data were also listed under a study on yellow fever vaccine responses in identical twins. That publication notes: Twins' vaccine T cell response reportedly seemed partly convergent, partly personalized.

The specimen was PBMCs. The receptor was isolated from a woman aged 18 to 35 in good health. The chain carries TRBV12-5 and TRBJ2-1, with 8 bases identical to TRBD2. CDR3 residues: CASGPVVSGSSYNEQFF. The CDR3 DNA reads TGTGCTAGTGGCCCAGTGGTGAGCGGGAGCTCCTACAATGAGCAGTTCTTC.